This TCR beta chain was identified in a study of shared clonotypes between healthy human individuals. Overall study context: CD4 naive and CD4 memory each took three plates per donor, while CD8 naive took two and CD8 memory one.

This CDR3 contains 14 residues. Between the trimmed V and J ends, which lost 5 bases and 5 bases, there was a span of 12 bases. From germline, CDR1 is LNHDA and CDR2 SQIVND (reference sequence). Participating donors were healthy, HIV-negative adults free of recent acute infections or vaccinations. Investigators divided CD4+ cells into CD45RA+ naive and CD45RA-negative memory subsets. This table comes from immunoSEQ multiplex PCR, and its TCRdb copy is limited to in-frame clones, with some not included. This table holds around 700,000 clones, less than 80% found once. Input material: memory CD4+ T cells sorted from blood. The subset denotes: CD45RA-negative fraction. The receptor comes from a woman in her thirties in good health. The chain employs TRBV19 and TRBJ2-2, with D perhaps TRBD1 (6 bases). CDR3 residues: CASSLRTETGELFF. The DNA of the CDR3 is TGTGCCAGTAGTTTACGGACAGAGACCGGGGAGCTGTTTTTT.